This TCR beta chain emerged from a study of CD8 T cells in ankylosing spondylitis (dated by TCRdb to about 2017). General notes on the study: T cell receptor beta repertoires were profiled in healthy donors and ankylosing spondylitis patients so that disease-linked TCR variants could be found. The whole study cohort included 90 to 120 healthy donors and 25 ankylosing spondylitis patients. Peripheral blood samples were taken, and synovial fluid was additionally collected from ankylosing spondylitis patients. General study outcomes and caveats: A TCR beta motif of roughly 8 highly homologous amino acid variants appeared characteristic of blood from ankylosing spondylitis patients. According to the report, matched synovial fluid samples from ankylosing spondylitis patients were significantly enriched for the disease-linked clones. The disease-linked clones showed a CD8+ phenotype and occurred at relatively low frequencies in peripheral blood. Some TCR beta motif variants had previously been reported in synovial fluid and blood of reactive arthritis patients, which suggested common disease-initiation mechanisms.

CDR3 length: 12 amino acids, cysteine to phenylalanine. This entry keeps only the CDR3 DNA: 36 bases, framed from base 1. Trimming costs V 7 bases and J 9 bases, and their ends lie 13 bases apart. Details on this clonotype: The clone's antigen remains unknown. No base quality values were provided; no much bigger clone lies one nucleotide off.

Sequenced using an Illumina HiSeq 2500. Quantitative 5'-RACE with molecular barcodes was the method used to prepare the TCR beta libraries. Concerning the study's data processing: To identify disease-linked TCR variants, a new computational method was used, one built on a probabilistic model of VDJ rearrangement. The public sequencing data were trimmed at Q25 with fastp and processed into clonotypes with MiXCR by TCRdb, which kept only in-frame beta chains. When rows share a CDR3 protein, they turn into one entry using the most common DNA and genes. In this record, the V and J calls reflect TCRdb's handling and not the investigators' own analysis. For this sample there are approximately 350,000 distinct CDR3 sequences; approximately 22% appear just once. The top ten constitute around 14% of the sample.

The chain is encoded by TRBV12-3 or TRBV12-4 joined to TRBJ2-1; the D gene is perhaps TRBD1, on 6 matching bases. Sequenced sample: blood, either unsorted or a sorted T cell fraction (not recorded which). The receptor comes from a male donor with ankylosing spondylitis or in good health (not recorded which). The CDR3 is CASKDPRGEQFF. In nucleotides, the sequence is TGTGCCAGCAAAGATCCCAGGGGTGAGCAGTTCTTC.